Listed below are T cell receptor beta chains from one sample, sequenced in a study of shared clonotypes between healthy human individuals. Measured with immunoSEQ multiplex PCR; TCRdb has only the in-frame clones, and not every one. Here the sample spans over a million clones, 95% to 97% being singletons. Sequencing was done on a sample of naive CD4+ T cells sorted from blood. The origin of the receptors is a man aged 25 to 40 in good health. Each CDR3 is given with its conserved first and last residue. The D gene is left open where the match is weak. Size values are once, few and many counts, or a class for expanded clones, and some rows have none.

CDR3aa | CDR3nt | d_gene | j_gene | abundance | v_gene
CASSPTRAGVLEQYF | TGCGCCAGCAGCCCCACACGAGCGGGAGTTCTCGAGCAGTACTTC | TRBD2 | TRBJ2-7 | - | TRBV5-1
CASVPGSRTGKLFF | TGTGCCAGCGTTCCGGGGAGCCGGACTGGGAAACTGTTTTTT | - | TRBJ1-4 | - | TRBV28
CASSYLVGRNTEAFF | TGTGCCAGCAGCTACTTGGTCGGGAGGAACACTGAAGCTTTCTTT | - | TRBJ1-1 | - | TRBV5-6
CASSPSLAESSYEQYF | TGTGCCAGCTCACCATCACTAGCGGAGAGCTCCTACGAGCAGTACTTC | TRBD2 | TRBJ2-7 | - | TRBV18
CASSLIAGAGSYEQYF | TGTGCCAGCAGTTTAATTGCGGGGGCAGGGTCCTACGAGCAGTACTTC | - | TRBJ2-7 | once | TRBV28
CASGLLAKNIQYF | TGTGCCAGTGGACTGCTAGCCAAAAACATTCAGTACTTC | - | TRBJ2-4 | - | TRBV19
CASSEFGGETQYF | TGTGCCAGCAGTGAATTCGGGGGAGAGACCCAGTACTTC | - | TRBJ2-5 | - | TRBV6-1
CASRGWNTGELFF | TGCGCCAGCAGAGGGTGGAACACCGGGGAGCTGTTTTTT | - | TRBJ2-2 | - | TRBV10-1
CASSKLTSGRYNEQFF | TGTGCCAGCAGCAAATTGACTAGCGGGCGATACAATGAGCAGTTCTTC | TRBD2 | TRBJ2-1 | - | TRBV11-2
CASSRDFDQPQHF | TGTGCCAGCAGCCGGGACTTCGATCAGCCCCAGCATTTT | - | TRBJ1-5 | - | TRBV14
CASSPGQVGLAEAYEQYF | TGTGCCAGCAGTCCGGGACAGGTAGGACTAGCGGAGGCCTACGAGCAGTACTTC | TRBD2 | TRBJ2-7 | - | TRBV27
CASSLPRGTGQETQYF | TGCGCCAGCAGCCTACCACGCGGGACGGGGCAAGAGACCCAGTACTTC | - | TRBJ2-5 | - | TRBV5-1
CASSRDDPGQHISSSSYEQYF | TGTGCCAGCAGCCGAGACGATCCGGGACAGCACATATCCTCCTCCTCCTACGAGCAGTACTTC | TRBD1 | TRBJ2-7 | - | TRBV27
CASSPGTSGSWETQYF | TGTGCCAGCTCACCAGGGACTAGCGGGAGTTGGGAGACCCAGTACTTC | TRBD2 | TRBJ2-5 | - | TRBV18
CASSLAGASGLNYGYTF | TGTGCCAGCAGCTTGGCCGGGGCATCAGGACTTAACTATGGCTACACCTTC | - | TRBJ1-2 | - | TRBV5-4
CASSYTPGGYYEQYF | TGTGCCAGCAGTTACACGCCGGGGGGGTACTACGAGCAGTACTTC | TRBD2 | TRBJ2-7 | - | TRBV27
CSVAGTGLVYEQYF | TGCAGCGTAGCCGGGACAGGTTTGGTATACGAGCAGTACTTC | TRBD1 | TRBJ2-7 | - | TRBV29-1
CASSQDGRGNTIEAFF | TGTGCCAGCAGCCAAGATGGCAGGGGGAATACCATTGAAGCTTTCTTT | TRBD1 | TRBJ1-1 | - | TRBV14